The 6 T cell receptor beta chains in this list originate from one sample, sequenced in a study of T cells in Graves' hyperthyroidism and ophthalmopathy (dated by TCRdb to 2018 to 2020). The library was made by multiplex PCR. TCRdb lists the instrument as Illumina HiSeq 2000. Amplification of TCR beta CDR3 regions was carried out from RNA transcripts. The first round of RT-PCR for the TCR CDR3 was performed with the HTBI primer set and the Qiagen OneStep RT-PCR kit. Starting from the raw public reads, TCRdb applied fastp trimming at Q25, assembled clones with MiXCR and retained in-frame beta chains. For every CDR3 protein sequence, its rows merge into one entry that carries the most common genes and DNA. This sample lists some 180,000 distinct CDR3 sequences; around 17% were detected once. Jointly, the top ten make up 53% of the sample. The specimen was blood. The receptors here all came from a woman aged 45-59 years with Graves' hyperthyroidism.

CDR3 in DNA: TGTGCCAGTAGTAACTCTCTACTTCGTGGAGCTTTCTTT. It yields the protein CASSNSLLRGAFF. V is TRBV19 and J is TRBJ1-1; D is ambiguous. CDR1 and CDR2 from the germline V gene are LNHDA and SQIVND (reference sequence). V was pared by 4 bases and J by 10 bases, with 16 bases between. The CDR3 consists of 13 residues.

The chain combines TRBV29-1 with TRBJ2-1, with D possibly being TRBD2 (5 bases). The V gene's germline CDR1 is SQVTM and CDR2 ANQGSEA. V shed 6 bases and J shed 6 bases, with 15 bases lying between them. The CDR3 loop spans 13 amino acids. The DNA for the CDR3 is TGCAGCGTCGTGGAGGTTGGGCCCAATGAGCAGTTCTTC. It is translated as CSVVEVGPNEQFF.

This clonotype was seen at least ten times. V gene TRBV30 combines with J gene TRBJ2-2, with 7 bases matching TRBD2. The V gene's germline CDR1 is GTSNPN and CDR2 SVGIG (reference sequence). This CDR3 comprises 13 residues. Trimming at V came to 7 bases and at J to 6 bases, leaving 8 bases not matched to a gene. CDR3 protein: CAFKRLASGELFF. CDR3 coding DNA: TGTGCCTTCAAAAGACTAGCCTCCGGGGAGCTGTTTTTT.

The sample holds many counts of this clonotype. V usage is TRBV12-3 or TRBV12-4 and J usage is TRBJ2-7; TRBD2 might be the D (6 bases). Trimming took off 3 bases at V and 7 bases at J, with 19 bases between the two ends. The CDR3 contains 15 residues. CDR3 sequence: CASSFMASALGEQYF. The DNA for the CDR3 is TGTGCCAGCAGTTTTATGGCTAGCGCCTTGGGGGAGCAGTACTTC.

The CDR3, as DNA: TGTGCCAGCAGTTGGCAGCCCCAGCATTTT. The encoded protein is CASSWQPQHF. The chain couples TRBV28 to TRBJ1-5; D unclear. Germline loops: CDR1 MDHEN, CDR2 SYDVKM. Trimming pared 4 bases from V and 7 bases from J, leaving 2 bases between. This CDR3 contains 10 residues.

This chain links TRBV27 with TRBJ2-1, with D tentatively TRBD2 (6 bases). Germline V gives CDR1 MNHEY, CDR2 SMNVEV (reference sequence). CDR3 length: 22 residues. The ends were cut back, 2 bases at V and 4 bases at J, with 33 bases in the middle. The CDR3 protein is CASSLLDMGIVPDGSKYNEQFF. The CDR3 bases are TGTGCCAGCAGTTTACTGGACATGGGAATAGTACCTGACGGGAGTAAGTACAATGAGCAGTTCTTC.